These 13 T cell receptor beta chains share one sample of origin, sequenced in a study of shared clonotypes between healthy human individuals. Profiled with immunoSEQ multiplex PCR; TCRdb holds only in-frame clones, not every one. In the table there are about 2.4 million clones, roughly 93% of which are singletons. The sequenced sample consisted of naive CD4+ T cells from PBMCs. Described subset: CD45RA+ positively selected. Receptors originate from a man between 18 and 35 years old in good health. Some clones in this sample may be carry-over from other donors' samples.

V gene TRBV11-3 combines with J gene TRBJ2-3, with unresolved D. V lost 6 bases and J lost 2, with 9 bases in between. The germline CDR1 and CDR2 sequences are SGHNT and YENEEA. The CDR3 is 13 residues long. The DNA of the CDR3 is TGTGCCAGCAGTGTCCGGGTCACAGATACGCAGTATTTT. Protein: CASSVRVTDTQYF.

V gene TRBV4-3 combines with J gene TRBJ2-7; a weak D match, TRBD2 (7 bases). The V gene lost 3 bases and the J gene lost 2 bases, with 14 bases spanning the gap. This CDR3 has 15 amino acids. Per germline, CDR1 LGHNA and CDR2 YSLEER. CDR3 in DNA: TGCGCCAGCAGCCAGAGGAGGGGGGGGCCCTACGAGCAGTACTTC. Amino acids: CASSQRRGGPYEQYF.

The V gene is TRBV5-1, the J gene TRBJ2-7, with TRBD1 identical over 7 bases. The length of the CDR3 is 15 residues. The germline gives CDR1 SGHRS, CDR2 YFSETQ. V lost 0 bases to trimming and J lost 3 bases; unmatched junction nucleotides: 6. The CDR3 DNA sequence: TGCGCCAGCAGCTTGGAAGGGACAGCTCTCTACGAGCAGTACTTC. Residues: CASSLEGTALYEQYF.

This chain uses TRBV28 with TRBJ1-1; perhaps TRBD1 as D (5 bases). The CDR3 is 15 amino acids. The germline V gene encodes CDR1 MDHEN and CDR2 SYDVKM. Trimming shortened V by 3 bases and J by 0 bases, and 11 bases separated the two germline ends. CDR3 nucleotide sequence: TGTGCCAGCAGTTTTGGGGCTCGCATGAACACTGAAGCTTTCTTT. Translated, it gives CASSFGARMNTEAFF.

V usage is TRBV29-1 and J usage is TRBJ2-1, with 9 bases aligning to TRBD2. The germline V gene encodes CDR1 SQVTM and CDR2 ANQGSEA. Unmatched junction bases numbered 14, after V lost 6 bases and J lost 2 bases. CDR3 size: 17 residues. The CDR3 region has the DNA TGCAGCGTGTCTCACCTCGCCGTAGCGGGAGCCTACAATGAGCAGTTCTTC. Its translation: CSVSHLAVAGAYNEQFF.

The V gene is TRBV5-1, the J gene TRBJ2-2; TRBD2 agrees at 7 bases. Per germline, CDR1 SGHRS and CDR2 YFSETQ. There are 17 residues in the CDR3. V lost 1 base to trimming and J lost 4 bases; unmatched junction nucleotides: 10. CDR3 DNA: TGCGCCAGCAGCTTGTCTAGCGGAGCCGGGGGCACCGGGGAGCTGTTTTTT. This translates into CASSLSSGAGGTGELFF.

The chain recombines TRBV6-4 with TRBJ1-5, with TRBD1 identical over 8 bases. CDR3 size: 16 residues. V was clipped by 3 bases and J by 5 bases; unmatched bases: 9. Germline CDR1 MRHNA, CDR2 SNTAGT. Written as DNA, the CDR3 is TGTGCCAGCAGTGAAACGGCAGGGGGCTGGGATCAGCCCCAGCATTTT. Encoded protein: CASSETAGGWDQPQHF.

CDR3 protein: CASSGTGQASYEQYF. In nucleotides, the CDR3 is TGTGCCAGCAGCGGGACGGGACAGGCGTCCTACGAGCAGTACTTC. The genes are TRBV7-9 and TRBJ2-7, with 8 positions matching TRBD1. The CDR3 covers 15 residues. Germline assignment: CDR1 SEHNR and CDR2 FQNEAQ (reference sequence). V lost 5 bases to trimming and J lost 1 base; unmatched junction nucleotides: 7.

This chain's CDR3 is CASSLEPGQGPYEQYF. In DNA, the CDR3 is TGCGCCAGCAGCCTGGAACCGGGACAGGGGCCCTACGAGCAGTACTTC. The gene calls are TRBV5-1 and TRBJ2-7, with 10 bases identical to TRBD1. Germline V CDR1 and CDR2: SGHRS, YFSETQ. This CDR3 is 16 amino acids long. The J segment lost 2 bases and the V segment lost 4 bases, leaving 9 bases of the junction unmatched.

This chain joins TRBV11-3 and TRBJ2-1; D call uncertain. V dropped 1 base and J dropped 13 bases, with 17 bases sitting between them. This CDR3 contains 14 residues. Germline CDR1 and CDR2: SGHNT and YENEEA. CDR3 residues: CASSLVGVSDHQFF. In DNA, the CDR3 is TGTGCCAGCAGCTTAGTTGGGGTTTCGGACCATCAGTTCTTC.

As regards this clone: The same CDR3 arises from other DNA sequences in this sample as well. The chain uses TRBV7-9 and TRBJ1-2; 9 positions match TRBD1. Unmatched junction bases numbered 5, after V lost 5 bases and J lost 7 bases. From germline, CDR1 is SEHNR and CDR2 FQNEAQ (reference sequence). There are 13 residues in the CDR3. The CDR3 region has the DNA TGTGCCAGCAGCCTGGGACAGGGATCTGGCTACACCTTC. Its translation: CASSLGQGSGYTF.

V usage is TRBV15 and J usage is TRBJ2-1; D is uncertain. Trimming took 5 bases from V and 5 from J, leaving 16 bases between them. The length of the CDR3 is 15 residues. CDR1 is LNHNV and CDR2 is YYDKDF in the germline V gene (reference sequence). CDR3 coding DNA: TGTGCCACCAGCGTGTCCCTCGCAAGGGACAATGAGCAGTTCTTC. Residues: CATSVSLARDNEQFF.

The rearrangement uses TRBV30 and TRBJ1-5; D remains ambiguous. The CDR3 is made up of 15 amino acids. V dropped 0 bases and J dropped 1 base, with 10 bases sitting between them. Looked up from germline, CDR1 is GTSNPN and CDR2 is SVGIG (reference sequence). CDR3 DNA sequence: TGTGCCTGGAGTGTTCTAGGGATAAGCAATCAGCCCCAGCATTTT. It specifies CAWSVLGISNQPQHF.